Included here is one TCR beta chain sequence, with context. Its binding antigen is unknown. No base qualities exist here, and no much larger clone lies one base off it. The data derive from a study of blood T cell repertoires in COVID-19 (dated by TCRdb to about 2020). Study-wide context: Samples covering the acute and convalescent phases of COVID-19 were provided by collaborators in the United States, Italy and Spain. The samples were drawn from two sources: the first 160 participants of the ongoing ImmuneRACE study, and 1,000 to 1,500 subjects contributed by 6 global collaborators. Where available, HLA class I and class II types were taken from metadata supplied by the sample provider and were not determined by assay-based typing. The material from the prospective study consisted of cDNA or gDNA derived from T cells, B-cell-depleted T cells, or PBMCs. Subjects who had been exposed to COVID-19, were actively infected with it, or had recovered from it provided the deeply sampled blood TCRbeta repertoires that made up the dataset. The repertoires were released in a freely available public database meant as a resource for research on the immune response to SARS-CoV-2. A de-identified subject ID, COVID-19 status, age in years and sex were almost always included in the sample metadata.

Enrolling through a virtual design, the prospective study's participants ranged in age from about 18 to 89 years and lived across roughly 23 United States geographic areas. To assign participants to cohorts, the prospective study relied on clinical history that participants themselves reported in a screening survey and a study questionnaire. Exposed participants had been in contact, within 2 weeks of entering the study, with a person who had a PCR-confirmed or clinician-diagnosed case of COVID-19. In the prospective study, whole blood, serum and a nasopharyngeal or oropharyngeal swab were collected from each participant by mobile phlebotomists. Participants in the prospective study had the option to provide additional blood draws and questionnaires over a roughly 2-month period. Before DNA extraction, prospective study blood samples were shipped either frozen or at room temperature. Summary of the overall study and its limitations: Clinical and demographic metadata were provided uncurated, with the amount varying by source and participant.

V is reduced by 5 bases and J by 0 bases, leaving a spacing of 17 bases between them. CDR3 length: 17 amino acids, cysteine to phenylalanine. Of all the DNA, just the CDR3 is kept, 51 bases in frame from base 1. In the germline V gene (reference sequence), CDR1 corresponds to MNHNY and CDR2 to SVGAGI. The immunoSEQ Assay, a bias-controlled multiplex PCR, was used to amplify TCRbeta CDR3 regions from genomic DNA. Per the source publication's procedure: The number of nucleated cells in each sample was estimated by amplification of reference gene primers within the assay. To quantify the absolute abundance of each unique TCRbeta CDR3 rearrangement, sequence reads were collapsed and filtered. For each sample, productive Simpson clonality was calculated as the square root of Simpson's diversity index across productive rearrangements. This is the immuneACCESS table as TCRdb keeps it, with only in-frame sequences that have V and J called. A part of the clones is gone; compared with another copy, unresolved V genes explain less than half, and the rest is unexplained. V and J calls and clone size are copied from that table; D and trimming were computed from the DNA. The table for this sample lists around 400,000 clones; around nine tenths of them were counted only once. The leading ten clones occupy around 1.5% of the sample.

The TCR was taken from a woman under 30 who had been exposed to COVID-19. This sequence uses TRBV6-6 and TRBJ1-5, with the D gene uncertain. The sample taken for sequencing was PBMCs or T cells enriched from blood (not recorded which). The CDR3 sequence is CASSPRKQSYSNQPQHF. The DNA reads as follows: TGTGCCAGCAGTCCCCGGAAACAGTCCTATAGCAATCAGCCCCAGCATTTT.